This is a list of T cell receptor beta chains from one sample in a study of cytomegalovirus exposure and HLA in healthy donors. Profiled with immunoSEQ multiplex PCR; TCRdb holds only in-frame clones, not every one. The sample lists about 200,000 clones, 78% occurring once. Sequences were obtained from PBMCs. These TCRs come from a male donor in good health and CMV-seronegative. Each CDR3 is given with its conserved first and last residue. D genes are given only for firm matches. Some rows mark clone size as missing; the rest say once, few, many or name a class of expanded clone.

cdr3_aa: CASSSRVESGRAPYEQYF
cdr3_nt: TGCGCCAGCAGCTCAAGGGTAGAAAGCGGGAGGGCCCCCTACGAGCAGTACTTC
clone_size: NA
j_call: TRBJ2-7
v_call: TRBV4-1
d_call: TRBD2

cdr3_aa: CASSQAGGGRDTQYF
cdr3_nt: TGTGCCAGCAGCCAAGCCGGGGGGGGTCGGGATACGCAGTATTTT
clone_size: NA
j_call: TRBJ2-3
v_call: TRBV9
d_call: TRBD2

cdr3_aa: CAWEDRMNTEAFF
cdr3_nt: TGTGCCTGGGAGGACAGGATGAACACTGAAGCTTTCTTT
clone_size: NA
j_call: TRBJ1-1
v_call: TRBV30
d_call: TRBD1

cdr3_aa: CASSVGGVINEQFF
cdr3_nt: TGTGCCAGCAGCGTAGGGGGGGTCATCAATGAGCAGTTCTTC
clone_size: NA
j_call: TRBJ2-1
v_call: TRBV9
d_call: NA

cdr3_aa: CASSLMDSAKNIQYF
cdr3_nt: TGCGCCAGCAGCTTGATGGACTCGGCAAAAAACATTCAGTACTTC
clone_size: NA
j_call: TRBJ2-4
v_call: TRBV5-1
d_call: NA

cdr3_aa: CASSHMDRHNEQFF
cdr3_nt: TGCGCCAGCAGCCACATGGACAGGCACAATGAGCAGTTCTTC
clone_size: NA
j_call: TRBJ2-1
v_call: TRBV5-1
d_call: TRBD1

cdr3_aa: CASSEDRARHQPQHF
cdr3_nt: TGTGCCAGCAGTGAAGACAGGGCAAGACATCAGCCCCAGCATTTT
clone_size: NA
j_call: TRBJ1-5
v_call: TRBV6-1
d_call: NA

cdr3_aa: CASNQRASQGGYTF
cdr3_nt: TGTGCCAGCAACCAGCGAGCCTCGCAAGGTGGCTACACCTTC
clone_size: few
j_call: TRBJ1-2
v_call: TRBV5-6
d_call: NA

cdr3_aa: CAIQGPLNNSPLHF
cdr3_nt: TGTGCCATACAGGGCCCCCTGAATAATTCACCCCTCCACTTT
clone_size: NA
j_call: TRBJ1-6
v_call: TRBV28
d_call: NA

cdr3_aa: CASSSTEGESGYTF
cdr3_nt: TGTGCCAGCAGTTCCACCGAGGGGGAGTCGGGCTACACCTTC
clone_size: NA
j_call: TRBJ1-2
v_call: TRBV25-1
d_call: NA

cdr3_aa: CASSSGGPQHF
cdr3_nt: TGTGCCAGCAGCTCGGGGGGGCCCCAGCATTTT
clone_size: NA
j_call: TRBJ1-5
v_call: TRBV7-3
d_call: NA

cdr3_aa: CSSIPPAGGEKLFF
cdr3_nt: TGTTCCAGCATCCCTCCCGCCGGGGGTGAAAAACTGTTTTTT
clone_size: NA
j_call: TRBJ1-4
v_call: TRBV7-9
d_call: NA

cdr3_aa: CASKVLGEWGDNEQFF
cdr3_nt: TGTGCCAGCAAAGTTTTAGGCGAGTGGGGCGACAATGAGCAGTTCTTC
clone_size: NA
j_call: TRBJ2-1
v_call: TRBV2
d_call: NA

cdr3_aa: CATSREVGRSGNTIYF
cdr3_nt: TGTGCCACCAGCAGAGAAGTTGGCAGGTCTGGAAACACCATATATTTT
clone_size: NA
j_call: TRBJ1-3
v_call: TRBV15
d_call: NA

cdr3_aa: CASSSGLAGPYEQYF
cdr3_nt: TGTGCCAGCAGCTCAGGACTAGCGGGACCCTACGAGCAGTACTTC
clone_size: NA
j_call: TRBJ2-7
v_call: TRBV11-2
d_call: TRBD2

cdr3_aa: CASRTPGLRTEAFF
cdr3_nt: TGCGCCAGCAGAACTCCAGGGTTGAGGACTGAAGCTTTCTTT
clone_size: few
j_call: TRBJ1-1
v_call: TRBV4-1
d_call: NA

cdr3_aa: CASSWTGGGNTIYF
cdr3_nt: TGTGCCAGCAGCTGGACAGGGGGTGGAAACACCATATATTTT
clone_size: NA
j_call: TRBJ1-3
v_call: TRBV7-9
d_call: TRBD1

cdr3_aa: CASSSRGQGDTEAFF
cdr3_nt: TGTGCCAGCAGTTCAAGGGGACAGGGGGACACTGAAGCTTTCTTT
clone_size: few
j_call: TRBJ1-1
v_call: TRBV28
d_call: TRBD1

cdr3_aa: CASSVQGGSYEQYF
cdr3_nt: TGTGCCAGCAGCGTGCAGGGGGGATCCTACGAGCAGTACTTC
clone_size: few
j_call: TRBJ2-7
v_call: TRBV5-4
d_call: NA

cdr3_aa: CASSLGGTSDQPQHF
cdr3_nt: TGCGCCAGCAGCTTGGGTGGGACATCTGATCAGCCCCAGCATTTT
clone_size: few
j_call: TRBJ1-5
v_call: TRBV5-1
d_call: NA

cdr3_aa: CASSVDGSGEQYF
cdr3_nt: TGCGCCAGCAGTGTAGATGGTTCGGGCGAGCAGTACTTC
clone_size: NA
j_call: TRBJ2-7
v_call: TRBV10-1
d_call: NA

cdr3_aa: CASSLPRSNGELFF
cdr3_nt: TGTGCCAGCAGCTTACCTAGGTCGAACGGGGAGCTGTTTTTT
clone_size: NA
j_call: TRBJ2-2
v_call: TRBV5-6
d_call: NA

cdr3_aa: CSVEWGDEQYF
cdr3_nt: TGCAGCGTTGAGTGGGGGGACGAGCAGTACTTC
clone_size: once
j_call: TRBJ2-7
v_call: TRBV29-1
d_call: NA

cdr3_aa: CASSPHLPSGSTDEQYF
cdr3_nt: TGCGCCAGCAGCCCCCACCTACCTAGCGGGAGTACCGACGAGCAGTACTTC
clone_size: few
j_call: TRBJ2-7
v_call: TRBV4-1
d_call: TRBD2

cdr3_aa: CASSPGRRDIGKLFF
cdr3_nt: TGTGCCAGCAGCCCCGGCCGCAGGGACATCGGAAAACTGTTTTTT
clone_size: NA
j_call: TRBJ1-4
v_call: TRBV6-5
d_call: NA

cdr3_aa: CASSLVGNHYNEQFF
cdr3_nt: TGTGCCAGCAGTTTAGTCGGGAACCACTACAATGAGCAGTTCTTC
clone_size: NA
j_call: TRBJ2-1
v_call: TRBV27
d_call: NA

cdr3_aa: CASSLETGKQAFF
cdr3_nt: TGTGCCAGCAGCCTCGAGACAGGGAAACAAGCTTTCTTT
clone_size: NA
j_call: TRBJ1-1
v_call: TRBV9
d_call: TRBD1

cdr3_aa: CASSLWLAADYEQYF
cdr3_nt: TGTGCCAGCAGTTTATGGTTAGCGGCGGATTACGAGCAGTACTTC
clone_size: NA
j_call: TRBJ2-7
v_call: TRBV28
d_call: NA

cdr3_aa: CASSSNQLGTSDSYEQYF
cdr3_nt: TGTGCCAGCAGCTCAAATCAACTCGGGACTAGCGACTCCTACGAGCAGTACTTC
clone_size: NA
j_call: TRBJ2-7
v_call: TRBV11-2
d_call: TRBD2

cdr3_aa: CASLGGGWNTEAFF
cdr3_nt: TGTGCCAGCCTCGGGGGTGGGTGGAACACTGAAGCTTTCTTT
clone_size: NA
j_call: TRBJ1-1
v_call: TRBV28
d_call: NA

cdr3_aa: CASSQGSWEETQYF
cdr3_nt: TGTGCCAGCAGTCAGGGGTCTTGGGAAGAGACCCAGTACTTC
clone_size: NA
j_call: TRBJ2-5
v_call: TRBV7-2
d_call: NA

cdr3_aa: CASSSQGVEQFF
cdr3_nt: TGTGCCAGCAGTTCCCAGGGGGTTGAGCAGTTCTTC
clone_size: NA
j_call: TRBJ2-1
v_call: TRBV6-1
d_call: TRBD1

cdr3_aa: CASRAGPNVVYEQYF
cdr3_nt: TGCGCCAGCAGGGCGGGACCGAATGTCGTCTACGAGCAGTACTTC
clone_size: few
j_call: TRBJ2-7
v_call: TRBV5-1
d_call: NA

cdr3_aa: CASSRTSGSSDEQYF
cdr3_nt: TGTGCCAGCAGTCGGACTAGCGGGAGTTCCGACGAGCAGTACTTC
clone_size: NA
j_call: TRBJ2-7
v_call: TRBV2
d_call: TRBD2